The 28 T cell receptor beta chains in this list originate from one sample, sequenced in a study of regulatory T cells in long-lasting Graves disease. CDR3 regions were amplified by Arm-PCR using iRepertoire HTBI primers to build TCR beta libraries. TCRdb re-analysed the multiplex PCR reads in MiXCR, keeping a single row per CDR3 protein. The sample records a few hundred thousand distinct CDR3 sequences, approximately 10% being singletons. Noted time point: newly diagnosed GD, antithyroid drugs for less than 3 months. The TCR library was made from RNA extracted from PBMCs. These sequences were also reported in another study, on T cells in Graves' hyperthyroidism and ophthalmopathy.

The sample consisted of peripheral blood mononuclear cells (PBMCs), taken at new diagnosis, from a patient treated with antithyroid drugs. Source of these receptors: a woman younger than 35 with Graves disease.

J is TRBJ1-5 and V is TRBV24-1, with D possibly matching TRBD1 (5 bases). CDR3 size: 12 residues. CDR1 is KGHDR and CDR2 is SFDVKD in the germline V gene. V dropped 12 bases and J dropped 4 bases, with 12 bases sitting between them. CDR3 sequence (DNA): TGTGCCGCTTCCTGGGGGAATCAGCCCCAGCATTTT. It specifies CAASWGNQPQHF.

At least ten counts were recorded for this clonotype. The J gene is TRBJ1-2, the V gene TRBV7-2; 7 bases are a match to TRBD1. The CDR3 length is 14 residues. Germline V gene lookup returns CDR1 SGHTA and CDR2 FQGNSA. Trimming removed 3 bases from V and 8 bases from J; junction bases left unmatched: 9. The CDR3 DNA reads TGTGCCAGCAGCTTGGGGGGACAGCCGGGAGGCTACACCTTC. Its translation is CASSLGGQPGGYTF.

This clonotype was counted between two and nine times. The J gene is TRBJ2-1, the V gene TRBV5-1; no definite D call. The CDR3 consists of 14 residues. V was trimmed by 0 bases and J by 5 bases, leaving 9 bases between them. CDR1 and CDR2 (germline): SGHRS, YFSETQ. CDR3 sequence (DNA): TGCGCCAGCAGCTTGGGAGCACTGGACAATGAGCAGTTCTTC. The encoded protein is CASSLGALDNEQFF.

The chain couples TRBV6-2 or TRBV6-3 to TRBJ2-2; 9 nucleotides line up with TRBD2. Germline V CDR1 and CDR2: MNHEY, SVGEGT. Trimming cost V 6 bases and J 0 bases; bases outside gene matches: 8. The CDR3 spans 17 residues. This CDR3 is CASRNPAGGANTGELFF. The CDR3 bases are TGTGCCAGCAGGAACCCAGCGGGGGGCGCGAACACCGGGGAGCTGTTTTTT.

In its sample, this clonotype was seen many times. CDR3 sequence reads: CASSFDRGETQYF. In DNA form, the CDR3 reads TGTGCCAGCAGTTTCGACAGGGGAGAGACCCAGTACTTC. The V and J genes are TRBV12-3 or TRBV12-4 and TRBJ2-5; 8 nucleotides align to TRBD1. The V and J ends lost 3 bases and 4 bases, in that order; junction bases with no gene match: 1. This CDR3 has 13 residues.

This clonotype has ten or more counts. The rearrangement joins TRBV29-1 to TRBJ2-2, with 10 bases matching TRBD1. The CDR3 contains 13 residues. The ends lost 6 bases at V and 8 bases at J; junction bases unmatched: 6. The germline V gene has CDR1 SQVTM and CDR2 ANQGSEA. CDR3 DNA: TGCAGCGTAGTGACAGGGGGCCTAGGGGAGCTGTTTTTT. The encoded protein is CSVVTGGLGELFF.

This clonotype has a count of ten or more. This sequence joins TRBV6-5 and TRBJ2-3; perhaps D is TRBD1 or TRBD2 (5 bases each). Germline assignment: CDR1 MNHEY and CDR2 SVGAGI. Trimming shortened V by 2 bases and J by 6 bases, and 15 bases separated the two germline ends. This CDR3 has 15 residues. In DNA, the CDR3 is TGTGCCAGCAGTTACGGCCTCGCTGAGGGGGATACGCAGTATTTT. Protein product: CASSYGLAEGDTQYF.

CDR3 protein: CASSSIWETFTYEQYF. The CDR3 DNA follows: TGTGCCAGCAGCTCTATTTGGGAGACATTTACCTACGAGCAGTACTTC. This chain connects TRBV5-8 to TRBJ2-7; D might be TRBD2 (5 bases). There are 16 residues in the CDR3. CDR1 SGHTS and CDR2 YDEGEE come from the germline V gene. Between the trimmed V and J ends, which lost 3 bases and 2 bases, there was a span of 18 bases.

A word on this clonotype: This may be a read error, as it is one base from a much larger clone. The rearrangement joins TRBV7-8 to TRBJ1-5; D is perhaps TRBD1 (5 bases). The CDR3 length is 18 residues. Germline CDR1 reads SGHVS; CDR2 reads FQNEAQ. The V and J ends lost 0 bases and 6 bases respectively, with 21 bases between them. CDR3 residues: CASSLAGNEQGYTQPQHF. The CDR3 DNA reads TGTGCCAGCAGCTTAGCGGGGAATGAGCAGGGCTACACTCAGCCCCAGCATTTT.

The chain carries TRBV5-5 and TRBJ2-6, with D uncertain. Trimming took off 4 bases at V and 8 bases at J, with 13 bases between the two ends. This CDR3 has 14 amino acids. CDR1 SGHKS and CDR2 YYEKEE come from the germline V gene (reference sequence). The CDR3 region has the DNA TGTGCCAGCAGCCCTGGGAATTTTCCCAACGTCCTGACTTTC. This gives the protein CASSPGNFPNVLTF.

This clonotype was picked up a small number of times. A much larger clonotype is one base distant, so this may be a read error. The V and J genes are TRBV5-1 and TRBJ2-3, with 7 bases lining up with TRBD2. This CDR3 has 15 amino acids. CDR1 is SGHRS, CDR2 YFSETQ, per germline. V lost 6 bases and J lost 2; bases outside the gene matches: 9. The CDR3 loop reads CASTQTSRITDTQYF. The DNA for the CDR3 is TGCGCCAGCACACAGACTAGCAGGATCACAGATACGCAGTATTTT.

The chain joins TRBV6-1 to TRBJ1-2; TRBD1 might be the D (5 bases). The CDR3 totals 14 residues. V gave up 5 bases and J gave up 2 bases, with 12 bases separating them. CDR1 and CDR2 (germline): MNHNS, SASEGT. The CDR3 is CASSRQMWNYGYTF. Here the CDR3 DNA reads TGTGCCAGCAGTCGACAGATGTGGAACTATGGCTACACCTTC.

With regard to this clonotype: This could be a read error, since a much larger clone is one nucleotide away. The chain links TRBV27 to TRBJ2-7; D may be TRBD2 (6 bases). The length of the CDR3 is 15 residues. Per the germline V gene, CDR1 is MNHEY and CDR2 is SMNVEV (reference sequence). For the CDR3, the DNA is TGTGTCAGCAGTCCCCACGGGAGAGGAGGCTACGAGCAGTACTTC. Protein sequence: CVSSPHGRGGYEQYF.

This clonotype was seen at least ten times. The chain has TRBV7-3 and TRBJ1-5, with a possible D match to TRBD1 (5 bases). The CDR3 consists of 15 residues. CDR1 is SGHTA and CDR2 is FQGTGA in the germline V gene. V was pared by 0 bases and J by 7 bases, with 13 bases between. The CDR3 DNA is TGTGCCAGCAGCTTAACGGGGGGGAAGCAACAGCCCCAGCATTTT. This encodes CASSLTGGKQQPQHF. Based on the CDR3 plus reference TRBV7-3 and TRBJ1-5, the full variable domain is GAGVSQTPSNKVTEKGKYVELRCDPISGHTALYWYRQSLGQGPEFLIYFQGTGAADDSGLPNDRFFAVRPEGSVSTLKIQRTERGDSAVYLCASSLTGGKQQPQHFGDGTRLSIL.

At least ten counts were recorded for this clonotype. The CDR3 reads CASSYDGYNEQFF. CDR3 nucleotide sequence: TGTGCCAGCAGCTATGACGGTTACAATGAGCAGTTCTTC. This sequence joins TRBV7-8 and TRBJ2-1; D uncertain. Germline V CDR1 and CDR2: SGHVS, FQNEAQ. This CDR3 contains 13 residues. V shed 4 bases and J shed 4 bases, with 8 bases lying between them.

J is TRBJ2-2 and V is TRBV13; weak D call: TRBD2 (5 bases). The germline V gene has CDR1 PRHDT and CDR2 FYEKMQ (reference sequence). There are 12 residues in the CDR3. The V gene lost 8 bases and the J gene lost 5 bases, with 9 bases spanning the gap. The CDR3 is CASREGTGELFF. The CDR3 DNA is TGTGCCAGCCGGGAAGGGACCGGGGAGCTGTTTTTT.

Details on this clonotype: This may be a read error, as it is one base from a much larger clone. The V call is TRBV12-3 or TRBV12-4, the J call TRBJ1-5, with TRBD1 matching over 9 bases. This CDR3 spans 15 amino acids. CDR3 loop: CASSPDRGYNRPQHF. The CDR3 nucleotides read TGTGCCAGCAGTCCGGACAGGGGTTACAATCGGCCCCAGCATTTT.

The V and J genes are TRBV7-9 and TRBJ1-5, with TRBD1 as a possible D gene (6 bases). The V end lost 2 bases, the J end lost 5 bases, and 7 bases lay between the germline ends. This CDR3 contains 13 residues. CDR1 is SEHNR and CDR2 is FQNEAQ in the germline V gene (reference sequence). The CDR3 here is CASSLKGDQPQHF. The CDR3 DNA follows: TGTGCCAGCAGCTTAAAGGGGGATCAGCCCCAGCATTTT.

This clonotype has more than one count but fewer than ten. This chain joins TRBV20-1 and TRBJ2-5; TRBD1 might be the D (6 bases). The CDR3 totals 13 residues. From germline, CDR1 is DFQATT and CDR2 SNEGSKA (reference sequence). Trimming shortened V by 3 bases and J by 5 bases, and 13 bases separated the two germline ends. The CDR3 protein is CSASGGQGETQYF. CDR3 bases: TGCAGTGCTAGTGGGGGCCAGGGGGAGACCCAGTACTTC.

Ten or more counts support this clonotype. The V call is TRBV27, the J call TRBJ2-1, with 8 bases identical to TRBD2. CDR1 and CDR2 (germline): MNHEY, SMNVEV (reference sequence). The J segment lost 0 bases and the V segment lost 8 bases, leaving 3 bases of the junction unmatched. The CDR3 spans 14 residues. The chain's CDR3 is CASGSGSSYNEQFF. The CDR3 DNA is TGTGCCAGCGGAAGCGGGAGCTCCTACAATGAGCAGTTCTTC.

V gene TRBV7-9 combines with J gene TRBJ2-1, with D perhaps being TRBD1 or TRBD2 (5 bases each). Trimming pared 6 bases from V and 2 bases from J, leaving 14 bases between. CDR3 length equals 15 residues. From germline, CDR1 is SEHNR and CDR2 FQNEAQ (reference sequence). This chain's CDR3 is CASSPPGRTYNEQFF. The CDR3 nucleotides read TGTGCCAGCAGTCCTCCGGGACGGACCTACAATGAGCAGTTCTTC.

This clonotype was seen at least ten times. This chain's CDR3 is CATSSNRWPQHF. The CDR3 bases are TGTGCCACCAGCAGTAACCGCTGGCCCCAGCATTTT. The chain is built from TRBV15 and TRBJ1-5; D is unresolved. V was pared by 3 bases and J by 9 bases, with 9 bases between. The CDR3 extends over 12 amino acids. Per the germline V gene, CDR1 is LNHNV and CDR2 is YYDKDF (reference sequence).

In the case of this clonotype: The junction departs from the called germline gene at one end, perhaps through a read error. The V gene is TRBV28, the J gene TRBJ1-5, with TRBD1 as a possible D gene (5 bases). This CDR3 has 16 amino acids. The germline V gene encodes CDR1 MDHEN and CDR2 SYDVKM. CDR3 nucleotide sequence: TGTGTCAGCAGTTTAGGGGTCTGGAGGAGCAATCAGCCCCAGCATTTT. Translation gives CVSSLGVWRSNQPQHF.

The V call is TRBV27, the J call TRBJ2-7; 8 bases line up with TRBD1. Germline values: CDR1 MNHEY, CDR2 SMNVEV (reference sequence). The V segment lost 3 bases and the J segment 6 bases; nucleotides outside the gene matches: 25. The CDR3 length is 20 residues. CDR3 amino acids: CASSFHSRDRLPRLWREQYF. CDR3 nucleotide sequence: TGTGCCAGCAGTTTCCATTCCCGGGACAGGCTTCCTCGTTTGTGGCGCGAGCAGTACTTC.

This chain joins TRBV7-2 and TRBJ1-6, with 10 bases matching TRBD1. CDR1 and CDR2 from the germline V gene are SGHTA and FQGNSA. V gave up 4 bases and J gave up 14 bases; unmatched junction bases: 11. CDR3 length equals 15 residues. Here the CDR3 reads CASSSPGTGEISLHF. The CDR3 nucleotides are TGTGCCAGCAGCTCCCCCGGGACAGGGGAAATATCCCTCCACTTT. Full variable domain (outside the CDR3, taken from reference TRBV7-2 and TRBJ1-6): GAGVSQSPSNKVTEKGKDVELRCDPISGHTALYWYRQSLGQGLEFLIYFQGNSAPDKSGLPSDRFSAERTGGSVSTLTIQRTQQEDSAVYLCASSSPGTGEISLHFGNGTRLTVT.

Of note for this clonotype: A much bigger clone sits one base away, suggesting this may be a read error. V usage is TRBV2 and J usage is TRBJ1-1; 10 bases map to TRBD1. Germline CDR1 SNHLY, CDR2 FYNNEI. CDR3 length equals 14 residues. This CDR3 reads CASIRDRGVAEALF. The CDR3 nucleotides are TGTGCCAGCATCCGGGACAGGGGTGTGGCTGAAGCTCTCTTT.

A note on this clonotype: This is likely an artifact of a read error, given a far larger clone one base away. The gene calls are TRBV6-2 or TRBV6-3 and TRBJ1-1; tentative D call: TRBD1 (5 bases). Germline lookup yields CDR1 MNHEY and CDR2 SVGEGT. The length of the CDR3 is 13 residues. The CDR3 reads CASQEEGHTETFF. Written as DNA, the CDR3 is TGTGCCAGCCAGGAAGAGGGGCACACTGAAACTTTCTTT.

This clonotype was detected a few times. This sequence is one base from a far larger clone and is likely a read error. This rearrangement joins TRBV5-1 to TRBJ2-1; maybe TRBD1 (6 bases). This CDR3 has 13 amino acids. The germline V gene has CDR1 SGHRS and CDR2 YFSETQ. Trimming stripped 1 base from V and 10 bases from J, with 12 bases between. The CDR3 here is CASSLMDSYEQFF. The DNA of the CDR3 is TGCGCCAGCAGCTTGATGGACAGCTACGAGCAGTTCTTC.